This T cell receptor (beta chain) was observed in a study of human T cells and chemical hapten exposure. At the level of the study: Slight volume differences across pooled libraries mainly accounted for varying per-sample TCR yields.

Each cDNA molecule in the library carried unique molecular identifiers. One entry per CDR3 protein, called by TCRdb with MiXCR from the RACE reads. Here the sample spans about 65,000 distinct CDR3 sequences, approximately 6.5% being singletons. The sample's time point: healthy volunteer bleed at 6 weeks. Total RNA extraction was carried out from unfractionated whole blood. This clonotype has ten or more counts. The antigen is unknown. Whole-study findings and limits: TCRs at a frequency above 1 in 1000 stayed unchanged with DPC sensitization.

This CDR3 is built from 14 residues. Germline V gene sequence: CDR1 LGHDT, CDR2 YNNKEL (reference sequence). V shed 3 bases and J shed 3 bases, with 11 bases lying between them. This chain uses TRBV3-1 with TRBJ1-1, with D hard to call. The sequence derives from a female donor in good health. Some clones in this sample may be carry-over from other donors' samples. The specimen was whole blood. The CDR3 DNA is TGTGCCAGCAGCCAGACGACAACGGACACTGAAGCTTTCTTT. Translating it yields CASSQTTTDTEAFF.